This T cell receptor beta chain stems from a study of blood T cells in healthy people across ages. Turning to the study itself: Template switching caught about one barcoded beta molecule for each two T cells.

V lost 7 bases and J lost 11, with 23 bases in between. Germline CDR1 is MNHEY and CDR2 is SMNVEV (reference sequence). This CDR3 has 14 amino acids. This clonotype was counted between two and nine times. Its antigen is not identified. Using a J-beta primer mix together with a sample-barcoded 5' primer, a second PCR was run for roughly 6 to 12 cycles. Every cDNA molecule carried a tag from a template-switch adaptor bearing 12 random nucleotides. All samples yielded 3 million or more CDR3-containing paired-end reads. TCRdb fed the 5' RACE reads into MiXCR, producing one record per CDR3 protein. The sample lists fewer than 1,000,000 distinct CDR3 sequences, about half seen once, with around a sixth in the top ten. Study-wide points: Unknown donor CMV status possibly confounded expanded clonotype changes.

The J gene is TRBJ2-5, the V gene TRBV27; either TRBD1 or TRBD2 may supply D (6 bases each). The material sequenced was blood. This clonotype originated in a man aged 80 or over in good health. The CDR3: CASKKGGNFHGQYF. The CDR3 nucleotides are TGTGCCAGCAAAAAAGGGGGGAATTTTCACGGGCAGTACTTC.